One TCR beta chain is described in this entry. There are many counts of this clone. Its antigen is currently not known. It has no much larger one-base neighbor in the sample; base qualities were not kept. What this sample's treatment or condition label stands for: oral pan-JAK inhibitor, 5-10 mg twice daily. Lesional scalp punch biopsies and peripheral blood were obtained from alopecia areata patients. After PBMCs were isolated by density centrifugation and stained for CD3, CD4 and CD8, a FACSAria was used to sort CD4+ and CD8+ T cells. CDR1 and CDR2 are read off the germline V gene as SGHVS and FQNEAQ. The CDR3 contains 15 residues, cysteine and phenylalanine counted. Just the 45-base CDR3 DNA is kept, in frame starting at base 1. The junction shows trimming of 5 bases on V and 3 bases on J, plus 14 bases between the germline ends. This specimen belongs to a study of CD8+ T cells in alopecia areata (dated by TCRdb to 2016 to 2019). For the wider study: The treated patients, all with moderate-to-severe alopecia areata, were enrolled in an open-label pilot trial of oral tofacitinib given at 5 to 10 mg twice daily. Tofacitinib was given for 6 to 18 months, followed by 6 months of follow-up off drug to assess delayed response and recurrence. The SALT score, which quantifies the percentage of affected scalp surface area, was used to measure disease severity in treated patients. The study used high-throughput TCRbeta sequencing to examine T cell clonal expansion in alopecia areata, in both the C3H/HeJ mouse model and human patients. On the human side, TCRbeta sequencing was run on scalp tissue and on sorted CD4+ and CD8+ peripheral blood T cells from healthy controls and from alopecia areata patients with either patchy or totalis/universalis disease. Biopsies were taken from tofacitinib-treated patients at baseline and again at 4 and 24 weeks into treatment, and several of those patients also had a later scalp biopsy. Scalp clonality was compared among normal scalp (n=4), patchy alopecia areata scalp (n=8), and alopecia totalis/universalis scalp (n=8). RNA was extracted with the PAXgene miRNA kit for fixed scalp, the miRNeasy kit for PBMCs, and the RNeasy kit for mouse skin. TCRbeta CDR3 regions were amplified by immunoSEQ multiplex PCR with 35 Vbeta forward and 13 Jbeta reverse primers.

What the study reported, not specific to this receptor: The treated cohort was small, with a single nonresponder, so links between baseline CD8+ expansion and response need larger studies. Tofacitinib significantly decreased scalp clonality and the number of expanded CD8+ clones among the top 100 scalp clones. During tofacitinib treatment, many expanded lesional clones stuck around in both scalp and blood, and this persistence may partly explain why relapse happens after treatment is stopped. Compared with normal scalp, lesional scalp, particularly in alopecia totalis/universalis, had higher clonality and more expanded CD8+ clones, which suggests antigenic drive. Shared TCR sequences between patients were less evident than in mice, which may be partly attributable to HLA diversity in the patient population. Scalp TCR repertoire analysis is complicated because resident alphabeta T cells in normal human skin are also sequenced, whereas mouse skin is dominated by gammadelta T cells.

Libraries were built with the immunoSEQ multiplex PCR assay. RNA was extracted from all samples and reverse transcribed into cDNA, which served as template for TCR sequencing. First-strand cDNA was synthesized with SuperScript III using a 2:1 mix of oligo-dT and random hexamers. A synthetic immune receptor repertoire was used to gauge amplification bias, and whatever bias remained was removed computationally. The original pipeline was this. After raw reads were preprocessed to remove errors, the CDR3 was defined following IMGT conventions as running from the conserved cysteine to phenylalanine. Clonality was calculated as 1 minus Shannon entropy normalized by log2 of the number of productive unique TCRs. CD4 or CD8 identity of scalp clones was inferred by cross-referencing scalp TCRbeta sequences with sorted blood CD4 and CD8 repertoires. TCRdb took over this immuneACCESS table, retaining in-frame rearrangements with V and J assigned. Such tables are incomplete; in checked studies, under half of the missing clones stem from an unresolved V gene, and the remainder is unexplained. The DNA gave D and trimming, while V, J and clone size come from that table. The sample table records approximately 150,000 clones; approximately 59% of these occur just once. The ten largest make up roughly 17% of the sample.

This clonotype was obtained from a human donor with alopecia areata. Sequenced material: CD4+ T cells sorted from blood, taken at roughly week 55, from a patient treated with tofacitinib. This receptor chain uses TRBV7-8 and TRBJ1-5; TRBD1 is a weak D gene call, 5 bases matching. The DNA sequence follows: TGTGCCAGCAGCAGCACCGGGACCTTCAATCAGCCCCAGCATTTT. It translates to CASSSTGTFNQPQHF.